The subject of this entry is one T cell receptor (beta chain). Antigen: not known. The source of the sample is a study of shared clonotypes between healthy human individuals. Whole-study findings and limits: In a handful of donors, approximately 5% of naive CD4 clonotypes appeared in common.

The split of CD4+ cells yielded CD45RA+ naive and CD45RA-negative memory subsets. V lost 10 bases to trimming and J lost 9 bases; unmatched junction nucleotides: 12. The CDR3 sequence is 13 residues long. The V gene's germline CDR1 is SNHLY and CDR2 FYNNEI. The table came from immunoSEQ multiplex PCR; TCRdb's copy has only in-frame clones and leaves some out. This table holds over a million clones, over 95% found once. The chain joins TRBV2 to TRBJ2-7, with TRBD1 identical over 10 bases. The receptor's source is a man aged 25-45 years in good health. Sequencing was performed on naive CD4+ T cells sorted from blood. Subset specified: CD45RA+ positively selected. CDR3 DNA sequence: TGTGCCACTGGGACAGGGGCCGGTGGGGTGCAGTACTTC. Translation: CATGTGAGGVQYF.